Given below is one TCR beta chain in context. Its antigen is not yet known. No much larger clone is present one base from it, and per-base qualities are unavailable. The source of the sample is a study of blood T cell repertoires in COVID-19 (dated by TCRdb to 2018 to 2020). Background on the whole study: Collaborator samples came from the United States, Italy and Spain and covered acute and convalescent phases of COVID-19. Samples were obtained from the ongoing ImmuneRACE study (first 160 participants) and from over a thousand subjects provided by 6 global collaborators. The dataset comprised deeply sampled blood TCRbeta repertoires from subjects exposed to, actively infected with, or recovered from COVID-19. The repertoires were released in a freely available public database intended as a resource for research on the immune response to SARS-CoV-2. A de-identified subject ID, COVID-19 status, age in years and sex were almost always included in the sample metadata. The material from the prospective study consisted of cDNA or gDNA derived from T cells, B-cell-depleted T cells, or PBMCs. HLA class I and class II types, where available, came from metadata supplied by the sample provider rather than from assay-based typing.

Results and caveats for the whole study, not just this receptor: The quantity of clinical and demographic metadata differed by source and by participant and was supplied without curation.

Including cysteine and phenylalanine, the CDR3 has 16 amino acids. Left in the record is the CDR3 DNA by itself, 48 bases read in frame from the first base. Sequences MNHEY (CDR1) and SVGAGI (CDR2) are obtained from the germline V gene. Deletion took 0 bases off V and 5 bases off J, with a span of 14 bases between the germline ends. Each collaborating institution followed its own protocols to collect whole blood in K2EDTA tubes. Collaborator samples were shipped for TCRbeta analysis as frozen whole blood, isolated PBMCs, or DNA extracted from either sample type. TCRbeta CDR3 regions were amplified from genomic DNA using the immunoSEQ Assay, a bias-controlled multiplex PCR. The original pipeline was this. The number of nucleated cells in each sample was estimated by amplification of reference gene primers within the assay. Sequence reads were collapsed and filtered to measure the absolute abundance of every unique TCRbeta CDR3 rearrangement. For each sample, productive Simpson clonality was calculated by taking the square root of Simpson's diversity index across productive rearrangements. What TCRdb holds here is the immuneACCESS table cut down to in-frame rearrangements. Part of the clones is not present; checked against another copy, under half of the missing clones reflect an unresolved V gene, and the others are unexplained. Clone size and the V and J calls come from that table; the DNA yielded D and trimming. For this sample there are about 360,000 clones; 81% appear just once. The biggest ten clones account for more than 0.95% of the sample.

The sequence is built from TRBV6-5 and TRBJ2-1; 5 matching bases give a weak D call of TRBD1. The material sequenced was peripheral blood. This clonotype was obtained from a human donor with acute or convalescent COVID-19. The donor label of this sample is uncertain. The CDR3 protein sequence reads: CASSYSGQGLNNEQFF. The DNA sequence is given as TGTGCCAGCAGTTACTCGGGCCAGGGTCTAAACAATGAGCAGTTCTTC.